This TCR beta chain came from a study of CD8 T cells in ankylosing spondylitis. Study-level results: Blood from ankylosing spondylitis patients appeared to carry a characteristic roughly eight-variant TCR beta motif. Disease-linked clones bore a CD8+ phenotype, appearing relatively rarely in peripheral blood. Prior work had noted some motif variants in reactive arthritis blood and synovial fluid.

Germline V lookup: CDR1 LGHDT, CDR2 YNNKEL (reference sequence). CDR3 length equals 12 residues. V was trimmed by 4 bases and J by 4 bases, leaving 8 bases between them. This clonotype was seen a handful of times. No antigen is known for it. From the 5' RACE reads, TCRdb called clonotypes with MiXCR, one entry per CDR3 protein. The sample includes under 250,000 distinct CDR3 sequences, over 9.5% seen only once; the top ten take 2.6%. The clonotype comes from a male donor with ankylosing spondylitis or in good health (not recorded which). Sequencing used blood, either unsorted or a sorted T cell fraction (not recorded which). This chain uses TRBV3-1 with TRBJ2-7; no reliable D call. CDR3 DNA: TGTGCCAGCAGCCGCCTCCAATACGAGCAGTACTTC. Amino acid sequence: CASSRLQYEQYF.